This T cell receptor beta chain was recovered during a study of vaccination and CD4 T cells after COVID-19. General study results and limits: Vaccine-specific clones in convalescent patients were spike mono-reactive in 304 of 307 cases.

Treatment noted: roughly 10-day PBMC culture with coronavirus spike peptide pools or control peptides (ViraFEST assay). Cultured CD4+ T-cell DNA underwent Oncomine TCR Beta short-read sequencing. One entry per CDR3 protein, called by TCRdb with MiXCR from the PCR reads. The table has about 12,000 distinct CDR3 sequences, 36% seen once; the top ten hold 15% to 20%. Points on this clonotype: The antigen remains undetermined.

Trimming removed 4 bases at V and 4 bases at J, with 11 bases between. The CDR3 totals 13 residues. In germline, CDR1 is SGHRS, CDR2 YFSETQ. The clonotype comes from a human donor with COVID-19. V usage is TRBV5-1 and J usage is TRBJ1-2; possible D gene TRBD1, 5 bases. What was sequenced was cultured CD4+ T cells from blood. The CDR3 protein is CASSAGQGYGYTF. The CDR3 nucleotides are TGCGCCAGCAGCGCCGGGCAGGGCTATGGCTACACCTTC. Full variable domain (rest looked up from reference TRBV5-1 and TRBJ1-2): KAGVTQTPRYLIKTRGQQVTLSCSPISGHRSVSWYQQTPGQGLQFLFEYFSETQRNKGNFPGRFSGRQFSNSRSEMNVSTLELGDSALYLCASSAGQGYGYTFGSGTRLTVV.